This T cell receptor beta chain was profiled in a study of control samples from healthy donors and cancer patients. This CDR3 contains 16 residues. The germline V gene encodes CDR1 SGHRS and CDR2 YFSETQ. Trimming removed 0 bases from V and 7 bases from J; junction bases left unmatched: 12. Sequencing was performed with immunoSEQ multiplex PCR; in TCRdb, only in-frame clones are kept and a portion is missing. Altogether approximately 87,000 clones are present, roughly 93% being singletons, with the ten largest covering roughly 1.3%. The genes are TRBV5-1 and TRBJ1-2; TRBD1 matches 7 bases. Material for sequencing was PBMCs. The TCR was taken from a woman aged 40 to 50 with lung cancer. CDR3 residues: CASSLGSTGPGVGYTF. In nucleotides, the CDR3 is TGCGCCAGCAGCTTGGGCTCGACAGGGCCGGGAGTTGGCTACACCTTC.